Listed here are 7 T cell receptor beta chains from one sample, sequenced in a study of spatial heterogeneity in lung cancer. MiXCR was run by TCRdb on the 5' RACE reads, yielding one entry per CDR3 protein. The table lists more than 15,000 distinct CDR3 sequences, about a fifth of them singletons, with roughly 6.7% in the top ten. Documented time point: blood at routine non-recurrence follow-up after resection. Sequencing used PBMCs, obtained at follow-up. These TCRs come from a male donor with early-stage non-small cell lung cancer.

The table lists this clonotype with a count of one. This chain joins TRBV20-1 and TRBJ2-7, with 7 bases lining up with TRBD1. The CDR3 has 14 amino acids. V shed 5 bases and J 0 bases; nucleotides not matched to a gene: 7. The germline V gene encodes CDR1 DFQATT and CDR2 SNEGSKA (reference sequence). CDR3 coding DNA: TGCAGTGCTCCCAGACGACAGGGCTCCTACGAGCAGTACTTC. Protein sequence: CSAPRRQGSYEQYF.

This chain joins TRBV3-1 and TRBJ2-5; D is perhaps TRBD2 (5 bases). V lost 1 base, J lost 0 bases, and 6 bases lay in between. CDR1 and CDR2 (germline): LGHDT, YNNKEL (reference sequence). CDR3 length equals 14 residues. In DNA, the CDR3 is TGTGCCAGCAGCCAAGGAGGGTACCAAGAGACCCAGTACTTC. Amino acids: CASSQGGYQETQYF.

This clonotype was seen more than once but under ten times. This chain uses TRBV7-2 with TRBJ2-7, with TRBD2 matching 9 bases. Trimming at V came to 1 base and at J to 3 bases, leaving 7 bases not matched to a gene. The germline gives CDR1 SGHTA, CDR2 FQGNSA. The CDR3 consists of 16 residues. As DNA, the CDR3 is TGTGCCAGCAGCTTAGGCGGCGGGGGGGCCCTCTACGAGCAGTACTTC. Protein sequence: CASSLGGGGALYEQYF.

This clonotype was observed a handful of times. This chain connects TRBV18 to TRBJ2-1; D is perhaps TRBD1 (6 bases). The CDR3 is 15 residues long. From germline, CDR1 is KGHSH and CDR2 LQKENI. Trimming stripped 5 bases from V and 0 bases from J, with 11 bases between. The CDR3 nucleotides are TGTGCCAGCTCATCAGGACAGCTCTCCTACAATGAGCAGTTCTTC. It is translated as CASSSGQLSYNEQFF.

V gene TRBV28 combines with J gene TRBJ1-2; tentatively, D is TRBD1 (5 bases). Germline CDR1 reads MDHEN; CDR2 reads SYDVKM. This CDR3 is 13 amino acids long. V was pared by 2 bases and J by 8 bases, with 12 bases between. The CDR3 nucleotides read TGTGCCAGCAGTTTACAGGGCCCGGACGGCTACACCTTC. This encodes CASSLQGPDGYTF.

The V call is TRBV5-1, the J call TRBJ2-1, with a possible D match to TRBD2 (6 bases). The germline V gene has CDR1 SGHRS and CDR2 YFSETQ. V dropped 3 bases and J dropped 10 bases, with 17 bases sitting between them. There are 14 residues in the CDR3. The CDR3 DNA is TGCGCCAGCAGCTCCGGGACTCAAGGAGGAGAGCAGTTCTTC. Amino acid sequence: CASSSGTQGGEQFF.

This chain uses TRBV10-1 with TRBJ1-4; TRBD1 is a possible D gene (6 bases). The CDR3 totals 15 residues. Germline V CDR1 and CDR2: WNHNN, SYGVQD (reference sequence). The V and J ends lost 0 bases and 6 bases respectively, with 11 bases between them. CDR3 amino acids: CASSESQGTHEKLFF. CDR3 nucleotides: TGCGCCAGCAGTGAGTCACAGGGAACCCATGAAAAACTGTTTTTT.